Below are 5 T cell receptor beta chains sequenced from a single sample in a study of T cell responses to AZD1222 COVID-19 vaccine. Data came from immunoSEQ multiplex PCR; TCRdb stores just in-frame clones and leaves some out. The data contain around 170,000 clones, 91% of them singletons. The material was peripheral blood, obtained on day 0 of AZD1222 vaccination. The receptor source for this set is an adult in good health.

This clone was seen a handful of times. The chain has TRBV15 and TRBJ1-2, with D uncertain. The CDR3 runs 11 residues. Germline-derived CDR1 and CDR2 are LNHNV and YYDKDF (reference sequence). V was trimmed by 3 bases and J by 6 bases, leaving 5 bases between them. CDR3 coding DNA: TGTGCCACCAGCAGTTTTAATGGCTACACCTTC. Translating gives CATSSFNGYTF.

Details on this clone: Distinct nucleotide sequences in the sample also encode this CDR3. The V and J genes are TRBV28 and TRBJ2-5, with a possible D match to TRBD1 (5 bases). This CDR3 contains 14 residues. Trimming left V 5 bases short and J 2 bases short, with 12 bases between. Germline CDR1 is MDHEN and CDR2 is SYDVKM. Written as DNA, the CDR3 is TGTGCCAGCAGTGAATTAACAGGTCAAGAGACCCAGTACTTC. As protein: CASSELTGQETQYF.

This clone was seen at least ten times. This chain uses TRBV11-3 with TRBJ1-3; D is unresolved. CDR3 length: 15 residues. CDR1 and CDR2 (germline): SGHNT, YENEEA. Trimming removed 4 bases at V and 0 bases at J, with 10 bases between. CDR3 in amino acids: CASSSRAYSGNTIYF. The CDR3 DNA sequence: TGTGCCAGCAGCTCTCGGGCCTACTCTGGAAACACCATATATTTT. Together with reference TRBV11-3 and TRBJ1-3, the CDR3 gives the full variable domain: EAGVVQSPRYKIIEKKQPVAFWCNPISGHNTLYWYLQNLGQGPELLIRYENEEAVDDSQLPKDRFSAERLKGVDSTLKIQPAELGDSAVYLCASSSRAYSGNTIYFGEGSWLTVV.

This chain connects TRBV28 to TRBJ2-7; D possibly matches TRBD1 or TRBD2 (5 bases each). Trimming took 1 base from V and 2 from J, leaving 12 bases between them. The CDR3 totals 15 residues. Germline loops: CDR1 MDHEN, CDR2 SYDVKM. This CDR3 reads CASSLFGDGTYEQYF. The CDR3 region has the DNA TGTGCCAGCAGTTTATTTGGGGACGGGACCTACGAGCAGTACTTC. The whole variable domain, filled in from reference TRBV28 and TRBJ2-7, reads DVKVTQSSRYLVKRTGEKVFLECVQDMDHENMFWYRQDPGLGLRLIYFSYDVKMKEKGDIPEGYSVSREKKERFSLILESASTNQTSMYLCASSLFGDGTYEQYFGPGTRLTVT.

The chain combines TRBV4-2 with TRBJ1-5; the match to TRBD1 covers 12 bases. J lost 0 bases, V lost 3 bases, and 12 bases had no gene match. The length of the CDR3 is 20 residues. Germline CDR1 is LGHNA and CDR2 is YNFKEQ. CDR3 sequence (DNA): TGTGCCAGCAGCCAGAGCCTGGGGACAGGGGGCACCTATAGCAATCAGCCCCAGCATTTT. Translation gives CASSQSLGTGGTYSNQPQHF.